What follows describes a single T cell receptor beta chain. The antigen is undetermined. There are 18 residues in the CDR3. The J segment lost 8 bases and the V segment lost 5 bases, leaving 19 bases of the junction unmatched. CDR1 is SEHNR and CDR2 is FQNEAQ in the germline V gene (reference sequence). This entry comes from a study of T cell responses to AZD1222 COVID-19 vaccine. Study-level findings and limits: The number of AZD1222 recipients seropositive at baseline was only five to seven. Most donors were white British and more were female, and clonal diversity was possibly underestimated. Repertoires were sampled only after the peak T cell response. Spike as a whole was targeted by vaccine-associated CD4 TCRs, dominant at 160-218 and 743-854.

The table came from immunoSEQ multiplex PCR; TCRdb's copy has only in-frame clones and leaves some out. The table records approximately 140,000 clones, approximately 90% of them present only once. The sequences come from peripheral blood, collected on day 0 of AZD1222 vaccination. The genes are TRBV7-9 and TRBJ2-1; the match to TRBD2 covers 9 bases. The sequence was obtained from an adult in good health. The CDR3 sequence: CASSPSLAGRIMHDEQFF. CDR3 nucleotides: TGTGCCAGCAGCCCTTCACTAGCGGGCCGTATTATGCATGATGAGCAGTTCTTC.